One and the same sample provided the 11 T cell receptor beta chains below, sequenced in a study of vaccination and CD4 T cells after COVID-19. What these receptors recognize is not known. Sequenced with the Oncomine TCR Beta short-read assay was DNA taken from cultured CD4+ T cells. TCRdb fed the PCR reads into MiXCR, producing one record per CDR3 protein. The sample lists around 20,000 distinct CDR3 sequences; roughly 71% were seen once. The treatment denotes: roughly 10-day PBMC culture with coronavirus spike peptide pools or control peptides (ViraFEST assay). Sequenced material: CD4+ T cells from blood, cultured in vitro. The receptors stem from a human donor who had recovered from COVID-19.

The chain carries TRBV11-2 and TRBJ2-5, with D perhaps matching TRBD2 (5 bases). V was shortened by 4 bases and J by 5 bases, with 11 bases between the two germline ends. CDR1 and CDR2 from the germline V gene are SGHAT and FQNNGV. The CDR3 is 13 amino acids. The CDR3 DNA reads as TGTGCCAGCAGCTCGGCCCGAGGGGAGACCCAGTACTTC. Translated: CASSSARGETQYF.

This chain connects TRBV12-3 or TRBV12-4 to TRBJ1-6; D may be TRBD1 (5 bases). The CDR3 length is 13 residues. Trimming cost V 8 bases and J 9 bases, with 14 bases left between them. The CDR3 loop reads CASQGPWASPLHF. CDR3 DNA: TGTGCCAGCCAGGGACCCTGGGCTTCACCCCTCCACTTT.

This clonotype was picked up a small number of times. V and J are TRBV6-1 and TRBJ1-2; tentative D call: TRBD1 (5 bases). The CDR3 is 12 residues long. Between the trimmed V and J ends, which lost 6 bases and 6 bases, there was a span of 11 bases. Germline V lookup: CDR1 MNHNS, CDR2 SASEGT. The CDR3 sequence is CASSAGGNGYTF. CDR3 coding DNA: TGTGCCAGCAGCGCCGGGGGGAATGGCTACACCTTC.

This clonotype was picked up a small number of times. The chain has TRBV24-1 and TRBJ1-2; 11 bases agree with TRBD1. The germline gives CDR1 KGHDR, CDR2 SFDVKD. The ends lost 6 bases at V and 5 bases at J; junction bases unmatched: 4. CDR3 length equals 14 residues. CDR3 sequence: CATSPGQGEYGYTF. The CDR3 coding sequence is TGTGCCACCAGTCCGGGACAGGGGGAATATGGCTACACCTTC.

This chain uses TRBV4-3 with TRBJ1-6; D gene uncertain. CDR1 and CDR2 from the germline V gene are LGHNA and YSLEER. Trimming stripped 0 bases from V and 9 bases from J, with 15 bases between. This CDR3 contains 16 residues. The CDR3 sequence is CASSQDKGFGGSPLHF. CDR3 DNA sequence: TGCGCCAGCAGCCAAGATAAGGGATTTGGTGGTTCACCCCTCCACTTT.

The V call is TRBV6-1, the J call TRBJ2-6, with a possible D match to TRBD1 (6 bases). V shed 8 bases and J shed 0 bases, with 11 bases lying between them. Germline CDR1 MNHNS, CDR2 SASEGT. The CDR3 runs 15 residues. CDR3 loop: CASRQGGSGANVLTF. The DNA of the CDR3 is TGTGCCAGCCGACAAGGGGGCTCTGGGGCCAACGTCCTGACTTTC.

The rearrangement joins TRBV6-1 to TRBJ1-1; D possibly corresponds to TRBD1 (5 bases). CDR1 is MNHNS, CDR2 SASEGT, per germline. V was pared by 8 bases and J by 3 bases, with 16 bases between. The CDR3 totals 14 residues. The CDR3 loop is CASVAGDMYTEAFF. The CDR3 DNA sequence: TGTGCCAGCGTAGCGGGGGATATGTACACTGAAGCTTTCTTT.

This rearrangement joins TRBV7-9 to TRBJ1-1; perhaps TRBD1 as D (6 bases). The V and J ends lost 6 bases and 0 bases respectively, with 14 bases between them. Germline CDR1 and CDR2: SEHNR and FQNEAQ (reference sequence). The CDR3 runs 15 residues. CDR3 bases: TGTGCCAGCAGACTACGGACAGACATGAACACTGAAGCTTTCTTT. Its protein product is CASRLRTDMNTEAFF.

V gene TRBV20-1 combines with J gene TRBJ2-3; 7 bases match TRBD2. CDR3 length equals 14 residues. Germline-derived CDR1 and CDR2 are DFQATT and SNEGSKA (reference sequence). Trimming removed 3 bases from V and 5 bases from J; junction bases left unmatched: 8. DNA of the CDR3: TGCAGTGCTAGCTTGCGGGAGTCTGGAGATACGCAGTATTTT. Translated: CSASLRESGDTQYF.

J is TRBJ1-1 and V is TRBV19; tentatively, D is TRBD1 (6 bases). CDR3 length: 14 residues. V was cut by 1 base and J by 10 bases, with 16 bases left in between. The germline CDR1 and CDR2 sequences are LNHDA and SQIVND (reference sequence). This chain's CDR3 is CASSIVGTGRPAFF. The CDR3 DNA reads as TGTGCCAGTAGTATAGTTGGAACAGGGAGGCCAGCTTTCTTT.

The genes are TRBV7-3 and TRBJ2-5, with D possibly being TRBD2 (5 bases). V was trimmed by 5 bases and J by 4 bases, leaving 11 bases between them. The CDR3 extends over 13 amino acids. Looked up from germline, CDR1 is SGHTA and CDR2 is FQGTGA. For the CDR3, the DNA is TGTGCCAGCAGCCCTATCCGGGGAGAGACCCAGTACTTC. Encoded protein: CASSPIRGETQYF.